Shown below are 12 T cell receptor beta chains from a single sample sequenced in a study of identical twins. TCRdb called the 5' RACE reads again in MiXCR, with one record for every CDR3 protein. The sample holds around 650,000 distinct CDR3 sequences, around 7.4% seen once. Separately, the same data were catalogued under a study of yellow fever vaccine responses in identical twins.

The sample comprised PBMCs. The receptors come from a woman aged 18-29 years in good health.

This clonotype was counted only a few times. The chain joins TRBV7-2 to TRBJ2-4; 13 bases align to TRBD2. The CDR3 covers 17 residues. CDR1 is SGHTA, CDR2 FQGNSA, per germline. Trimming took 5 bases from V and 0 from J; bases not matched to a gene: 4. DNA for the CDR3: TGTGCCAGCAGCCCAAGACTAGCGGGGGGAGCCAAAAACATTCAGTACTTC. Protein: CASSPRLAGGAKNIQYF.

The sample holds a few counts of this clonotype. The chain is built from TRBV20-1 and TRBJ2-1, with D possibly matching TRBD1 (6 bases). CDR1 and CDR2 from the germline V gene are DFQATT and SNEGSKA (reference sequence). V gave up 6 bases and J gave up 3 bases, with 18 bases separating them. The CDR3 loop spans 15 amino acids. This chain's CDR3 is CSARHRVDNYNEQFF. DNA for the CDR3: TGCAGTGCCCGCCACAGGGTCGATAACTACAATGAGCAGTTCTTC.

This clonotype was recorded many times. The rearrangement links TRBV7-8 to TRBJ2-7; D might be TRBD2 (6 bases). With 4 bases removed from V and 3 bases from J, the gap between germline ends came to 13 bases. CDR1 is SGHVS, CDR2 FQNEAQ, per germline. CDR3 length equals 14 residues. The CDR3 region is CASSSRDSGYEQYF. CDR3 DNA sequence: TGTGCCAGCAGCTCCCGAGATAGCGGCTACGAGCAGTACTTC.

This chain links TRBV11-2 with TRBJ2-3; 11 nucleotides agree with TRBD2. CDR3 length equals 16 residues. The V gene end was trimmed by 1 base and the J gene end by 5 bases; junction bases not matched to a gene: 5. Per germline, CDR1 SGHAT and CDR2 FQNNGV. The CDR3 is CASSLVSGRAGDTQYF. CDR3 coding DNA: TGTGCCAGCAGCTTAGTTAGCGGGAGGGCCGGAGATACGCAGTATTTT. The complete variable domain, with remaining parts taken from reference TRBV11-2 and TRBJ2-3, reads EAGVAQSPRYKIIEKRQSVAFWCNPISGHATLYWYQQILGQGPKLLIQFQNNGVVDDSQLPKDRFSAERLKGVDSTLKIQPAKLEDSAVYLCASSLVSGRAGDTQYFGPGTRLTVL.

This clonotype came up many times. V and J are TRBV5-1 and TRBJ1-5; D gene unclear. CDR1 is SGHRS, CDR2 YFSETQ, per germline. The CDR3 consists of 13 residues. Trimming took off 4 bases at V and 4 bases at J, with 9 bases between the two ends. The CDR3 DNA is TGCGCCAGCAGCCCCGGAAAAAATCAGCCCCAGCATTTT. It specifies CASSPGKNQPQHF.

The V gene is TRBV20-1, the J gene TRBJ2-4; D gene uncertain. Trimming pared 0 bases from V and 0 bases from J, leaving 9 bases between. The CDR3 spans 15 residues. Germline V gene lookup returns CDR1 DFQATT and CDR2 SNEGSKA (reference sequence). CDR3 sequence: CSARETPLAKNIQYF. CDR3 coding DNA: TGCAGTGCTAGAGAGACTCCGTTAGCCAAAAACATTCAGTACTTC.

This clonotype was detected many times. The chain combines TRBV3-1 with TRBJ2-2; D possibly uses TRBD1 or TRBD2 (5 bases each). Looked up from germline, CDR1 is LGHDT and CDR2 is YNNKEL (reference sequence). The V gene lost 6 bases and the J gene lost 1 base, with 15 bases spanning the gap. The length of the CDR3 is 16 residues. CDR3 in DNA: TGTGCCAGCAGTGGGGGATCGCTTTTGAACACCGGGGAGCTGTTTTTT. Amino acid sequence: CASSGGSLLNTGELFF.

Within the sample, this clonotype is medium-sized. This sequence joins TRBV29-1 and TRBJ2-5; the D call may be TRBD1 or TRBD2 (6 bases each). Deletions cut 5 bases from V and 2 bases from J, with 18 bases between. The CDR3 contains 15 residues. Per the germline V gene, CDR1 is SQVTM and CDR2 is ANQGSEA. The DNA of the CDR3 is TGCAGCGTTTCCGGGGGAACAGGGAATCAAGAGACCCAGTACTTC. Its translation: CSVSGGTGNQETQYF.

This clonotype has a count of ten or more. V gene TRBV10-3 combines with J gene TRBJ2-1, with 10 positions matching TRBD1. Per germline, CDR1 ENHRY and CDR2 SYGVKD. V lost 6 bases to trimming and J lost 2 bases; unmatched junction nucleotides: 1. The CDR3 extends over 14 amino acids. This chain's CDR3 is CAISGQGAYNEQFF. The CDR3 DNA follows: TGTGCCATCAGCGGACAGGGGGCCTACAATGAGCAGTTCTTC.

In its sample, this clonotype was seen once. The rearrangement uses TRBV20-1 and TRBJ1-2; D not certain. V dropped 3 bases and J dropped 8 bases, with 13 bases sitting between them. The CDR3 is 12 residues long. Per germline, CDR1 DFQATT and CDR2 SNEGSKA (reference sequence). The CDR3, as DNA: TGCAGTGCTAGTCTGGGGATGGAGGGCTACACCTTC. It is translated as CSASLGMEGYTF.

V usage is TRBV4-2 and J usage is TRBJ1-6, with a weak D call TRBD1 (6 bases). V dropped 4 bases and J dropped 8 bases, with 27 bases sitting between them. From germline, CDR1 is LGHNA and CDR2 YNFKEQ. This CDR3 contains 19 residues. CDR3 amino acids: CASSPDSVAGREPDSPLHF. The CDR3 DNA reads as TGTGCCAGCAGCCCGGACAGCGTTGCGGGCCGAGAACCAGATTCACCCCTCCACTTT.

The table lists this clonotype with a few counts. V is TRBV10-3 and J is TRBJ2-1, with D perhaps being TRBD1 or TRBD2 (7 bases each). Germline V lookup: CDR1 ENHRY, CDR2 SYGVKD. This CDR3 comprises 17 residues. Trimming took off 6 bases at V and 0 bases at J, with 18 bases between the two ends. In nucleotides, the CDR3 is TGTGCCATCAGCGCCCAGGGGGGCGGGAGCTCCTACAATGAGCAGTTCTTC. Amino acid sequence: CAISAQGGGSSYNEQFF.